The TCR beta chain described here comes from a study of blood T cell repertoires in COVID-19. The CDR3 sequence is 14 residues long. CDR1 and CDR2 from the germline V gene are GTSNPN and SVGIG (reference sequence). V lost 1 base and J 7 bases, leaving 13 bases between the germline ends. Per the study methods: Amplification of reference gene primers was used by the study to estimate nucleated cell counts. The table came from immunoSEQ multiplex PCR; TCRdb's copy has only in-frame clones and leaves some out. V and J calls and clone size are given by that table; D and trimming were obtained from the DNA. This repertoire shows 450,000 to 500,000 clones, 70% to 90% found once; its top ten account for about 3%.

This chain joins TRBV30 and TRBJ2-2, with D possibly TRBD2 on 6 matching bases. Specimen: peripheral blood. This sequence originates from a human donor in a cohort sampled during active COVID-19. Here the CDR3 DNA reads TGTGCCTGGAGTGAGGAGGGGAAGGGCGGGGAGCTGTTTTTT. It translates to CAWSEEGKGGELFF.